The 15 T cell receptor beta chains below come from one sample, sequenced in a study of T-cell reconstitution after alpha-beta-depleted transplantation in children. Construction of the TCRbeta library involved unique molecular identifiers. TCRdb reprocessed the PCR reads via MiXCR and lists one record per CDR3 protein. Among approximately 520,000 distinct CDR3 sequences listed, 32% were seen once. The source material was PBMCs from the stem cell graft donor, sampled from the stem cell graft. The receptors originated from a human donor who donated a stem cell graft to a child with aplastic anemia.

This clonotype turned up a few times. This chain joins TRBV6-5 and TRBJ2-3, with 14 bases that match TRBD2. With V trimmed by 0 bases and J by 9 bases, 2 bases remained unmatched. CDR3 length equals 15 residues. CDR1 and CDR2 (germline): MNHEY, SVGAGI. The CDR3 DNA follows: TGTGCCAGCAGTTACTCGGGACTAGCGGGGGAGACGCAGTATTTT. It translates to CASSYSGLAGETQYF.

A few counts support this clonotype. V usage is TRBV18 and J usage is TRBJ1-1, with TRBD1 as a possible D gene (5 bases). Germline V lookup: CDR1 KGHSH, CDR2 LQKENI. The CDR3 totals 13 residues. With 4 bases removed from V and 10 bases from J, the gap between germline ends came to 16 bases. The CDR3 is CASSQGLAGGAFF. The CDR3 nucleotides read TGTGCCAGCTCACAAGGCTTGGCGGGGGGAGCTTTCTTT.

The chain joins TRBV7-9 to TRBJ2-3, with TRBD2 as a possible D gene (6 bases). V lost 8 bases to trimming and J lost 11 bases, with 17 bases between them. Germline V lookup: CDR1 SEHNR, CDR2 FQNEAQ (reference sequence). This CDR3 region has 12 residues. The CDR3 sequence: CASLSKWRGQYF. The CDR3 DNA is TGTGCCAGCCTCTCTAAATGGAGGGGGCAGTATTTT.

This chain links TRBV7-2 with TRBJ2-2; TRBD2 is a possible D gene (6 bases). The CDR3 covers 16 residues. The germline CDR1 and CDR2 sequences are SGHTA and FQGNSA. The V gene lost 5 bases and the J gene lost 4 bases, with 17 bases spanning the gap. DNA for the CDR3: TGTGCCAGCAGCCCTACTAGGCTAGCGTCCACCGGGGAGCTGTTTTTT. Amino acid sequence: CASSPTRLASTGELFF.

As for this clonotype: Its ends do not fully match the called genes, so a read error is possible. This sequence joins TRBV11-3 and TRBJ2-1; unclear D gene. Germline CDR1 is SGHNT and CDR2 is YENEEA. The CDR3 is 22 residues long. The CDR3 loop is CASSLGWVLTESETSSYNEQFF. DNA for the CDR3: TGTGCCAGCAGCTTAGGTTGGGTATTAACGGAAAGCGAAACCAGCTCCTACAACGAGCAGTTCTTC.

This clonotype appeared a few times. This chain's CDR3 is CASSLAGQSTEAFF. The CDR3 nucleotides are TGCGCCAGCAGCTTGGCCGGACAGAGCACTGAAGCTTTCTTT. The J gene is TRBJ1-1, the V gene TRBV5-1; tentatively, D is TRBD1 (6 bases). This CDR3 has 14 residues. Trimming left V 0 bases short and J 4 bases short, with 10 bases between. CDR1 and CDR2 (germline): SGHRS, YFSETQ.

The chain couples TRBV19 to TRBJ1-2, with D perhaps TRBD1 (6 bases). The V end was cut by 5 bases, the J end by 8 bases, with 18 bases between. CDR1 and CDR2 from the germline V gene are LNHDA and SQIVND (reference sequence). This CDR3 spans 14 amino acids. The CDR3 loop reads CASSGADRRGGYTF. CDR3 bases: TGTGCCAGTAGTGGGGCAGACAGGCGAGGAGGCTACACCTTC.

This clonotype came up a few times. V and J are TRBV18 and TRBJ2-1; 9 positions match TRBD2. Losses at the gene ends were 3 bases for V and 5 bases for J; bases not matched to a gene: 2. Germline loops: CDR1 KGHSH, CDR2 LQKENI. The CDR3 extends over 14 amino acids. CDR3 sequence reads: CASSPTSGDNEQFF. CDR3 in DNA: TGTGCCAGCTCACCGACTAGCGGAGACAATGAGCAGTTCTTC.

This clonotype appeared a few times. CDR3 in DNA: TGCAGTGTTTCGGACCCGAGCTCCTACAATGAGCAGTTCTTC. Protein product: CSVSDPSSYNEQFF. This chain connects TRBV20-1 to TRBJ2-1; D is uncertain. V lost 7 bases and J 0 bases, leaving 13 bases between the germline ends. Germline-derived CDR1 and CDR2 are DFQATT and SNEGSKA (reference sequence). The CDR3 spans 14 residues.

There are a few counts of this clonotype. The chain joins TRBV30 to TRBJ1-2; tentatively, D is TRBD1 (5 bases). V was clipped by 0 bases and J by 2 bases, with 16 bases between them. The germline V gene has CDR1 GTSNPN and CDR2 SVGIG (reference sequence). The CDR3 totals 16 residues. CDR3 sequence: CAWSVLRGAPNYGYTF. CDR3 nucleotide sequence: TGTGCCTGGAGTGTCCTAAGGGGCGCACCGAACTATGGCTACACCTTC. The full variable domain, its missing parts supplied by reference TRBV30 and TRBJ1-2, is SQTIHQWPATLVQPVGSPLSLECTVEGTSNPNLYWYRQAAGRGLQLLFYSVGIGQISSEVPQNLSASRPQDRQFILSSKKLLLSDSGFYLCAWSVLRGAPNYGYTFGSGTRLTVV.

The J gene is TRBJ2-2, the V gene TRBV7-9, with D perhaps TRBD1 (6 bases). V lost 5 bases and J 0 bases, leaving 13 bases between the germline ends. The germline V gene has CDR1 SEHNR and CDR2 FQNEAQ (reference sequence). This CDR3 is built from 16 residues. CDR3 nucleotides: TGTGCCAGCAGCCCCCAGGGGACCCCGAACACCGGGGAGCTGTTTTTT. This translates into CASSPQGTPNTGELFF.

This clonotype came up a few times. The V call is TRBV7-9, the J call TRBJ2-5; D is unclear. The germline CDR1 and CDR2 sequences are SEHNR and FQNEAQ (reference sequence). CDR3 size: 12 residues. The V gene lost 2 bases and the J gene lost 6 bases, with 7 bases spanning the gap. The CDR3 reads CASSLIVQTQYF. The DNA for the CDR3 is TGTGCCAGCAGCTTAATCGTACAGACCCAGTACTTC.

The chain links TRBV29-1 to TRBJ2-1; TRBD1 aligns across 9 bases. Germline loops: CDR1 SQVTM, CDR2 ANQGSEA. The CDR3 is made up of 15 amino acids. V shed 5 bases, J shed 4 bases, and the junction held 9 bases outside the gene matches. The DNA of the CDR3 is TGCAGCGTTATACAGGGGGCGCGGCCATACAATGAGCAGTTCTTC. It is translated as CSVIQGARPYNEQFF.

This clonotype showed up just a few times. The chain couples TRBV7-9 to TRBJ2-7; 11 nucleotides line up with TRBD2. The J segment lost 3 bases and the V segment lost 5 bases, leaving 9 bases of the junction unmatched. Germline CDR1 SEHNR, CDR2 FQNEAQ (reference sequence). CDR3 size: 16 residues. This CDR3 reads CASSPALAGDRYEQYF. CDR3 in DNA: TGTGCCAGCAGCCCGGCACTAGCGGGAGATCGCTACGAGCAGTACTTC.

The chain joins TRBV28 to TRBJ1-1; maybe TRBD1 (5 bases). This CDR3 comprises 13 residues. Trimming took 5 bases from V and 11 from J, leaving 18 bases between them. Germline lookup yields CDR1 MDHEN and CDR2 SYDVKM. CDR3 region: CASSGDVSGWAFF. Here the CDR3 DNA reads TGTGCCAGCAGTGGGGACGTCTCTGGGTGGGCTTTCTTT.